The 11 T cell receptor beta chains reported below all come from one sample, sequenced in a study of shared clonotypes between healthy human individuals. Sequenced by immunoSEQ multiplex PCR; TCRdb stores in-frame clones only, minus some. The table includes about 2.4 million clones, approximately 93% detected once. Sequenced sample: naive CD4+ T cells from PBMCs. Subset given: CD45RA+ positively selected. Every receptor here comes from a man between 18 and 29 years old in good health. Some clones in this sample may be carry-over from other donors' samples.

V and J are TRBV18 and TRBJ1-4; D is unclear. The V end lost 3 bases, the J end lost 8 bases, and 13 bases lay between the germline ends. The CDR3 is 14 amino acids. Germline loops: CDR1 KGHSH, CDR2 LQKENI. The CDR3 protein is CASSPQAGAEKLFF. DNA of the CDR3: TGTGCCAGCTCACCCCAGGCCGGTGCAGAAAAACTGTTTTTT. The variable domain in full, completed from reference TRBV18 and TRBJ1-4, reads NAGVMQNPRHLVRRRGQEARLRCSPMKGHSHVYWYRQLPEEGLKFMVYLQKENIIDESGMPKERFSAEFPKEGPSILRIQQVVRGDSAAYFCASSPQAGAEKLFFGSGTQLSVL.

This chain uses TRBV14 with TRBJ2-3; 7 bases fit TRBD2. This CDR3 region has 16 residues. After removal of 4 bases from V and 2 bases from J, the junction contained 9 bases not matched to a gene. Germline V gene sequence: CDR1 SGHDN, CDR2 FVKESK. The CDR3 protein is CASSPPRRGFTDTQYF. DNA of the CDR3: TGTGCCAGCAGCCCCCCGCGGCGGGGGTTCACAGATACGCAGTATTTT.

This rearrangement joins TRBV7-9 to TRBJ1-3; no clear D gene. The germline gives CDR1 SEHNR, CDR2 FQNEAQ (reference sequence). The CDR3 totals 15 residues. Deletions cut 3 bases from V and 0 bases from J, with 9 bases between. For the CDR3, the DNA is TGTGCCAGCAGCTTCCGGGCCTCCTCTGGAAACACCATATATTTT. Translation gives CASSFRASSGNTIYF.

The chain couples TRBV29-1 to TRBJ2-2; a possible D gene is TRBD2 (6 bases). This CDR3 is built from 15 residues. Germline lookup yields CDR1 SQVTM and CDR2 ANQGSEA. V was pared by 6 bases and J by 6 bases, with 20 bases between. The CDR3 nucleotides are TGCAGCGTGGCGGGACCCCGGAGCGGCTCCGGGGAGCTGTTTTTT. Translating gives CSVAGPRSGSGELFF.

J is TRBJ1-5 and V is TRBV5-5, with D possibly matching TRBD1 (6 bases). V was trimmed by 2 bases and J by 7 bases, leaving 13 bases between them. Germline V gene sequence: CDR1 SGHKS, CDR2 YYEKEE (reference sequence). The CDR3 contains 14 residues. The CDR3 DNA follows: TGTGCCAGCAGCTTAAGGGACATCCACCAGCCCCAGCATTTT. Encoded protein: CASSLRDIHQPQHF.

This chain uses TRBV7-6 with TRBJ1-5; a possible D gene is TRBD1 (6 bases). Germline V gene data show CDR1 as SGHVS and CDR2 as FNYEAQ. Trimming took 5 bases from V and 7 from J, leaving 12 bases between them. The CDR3 contains 13 residues. In DNA, the CDR3 is TGTGCCAGCAGCCCAAACAGGGACCAGCCCCAGCATTTT. Translating it yields CASSPNRDQPQHF.

The J gene is TRBJ2-7, the V gene TRBV4-3, with 9 bases aligning to TRBD2. The CDR3 totals 16 residues. Germline values: CDR1 LGHNA, CDR2 YSLEER. V was clipped by 4 bases and J by 4 bases; unmatched bases: 11. The CDR3 here is CASSLRGPSGTYEQYF. The CDR3 bases are TGCGCCAGCAGCCTGAGGGGGCCTAGCGGGACGTACGAGCAGTACTTC.

The rearrangement joins TRBV20-1 to TRBJ2-7; D possibly corresponds to TRBD2 (6 bases). CDR3 length equals 10 residues. Germline V gene sequence: CDR1 DFQATT, CDR2 SNEGSKA (reference sequence). Trimming shortened V by 6 bases and J by 12 bases, and 15 bases separated the two germline ends. The chain's CDR3 is CSAGGLEAYF. In nucleotides, the CDR3 is TGCAGTGCGGGGGGACTTGAGGCGTACTTC.

This sequence joins TRBV5-1 and TRBJ1-3; no firm D call. The CDR3 totals 16 residues. V lost 3 bases and J lost 3, with 16 bases in between. In germline, CDR1 is SGHRS, CDR2 YFSETQ. This chain's CDR3 is CASSSRSGQIGNTIYF. CDR3 coding DNA: TGCGCCAGCAGCTCGAGATCCGGGCAAATTGGAAACACCATATATTTT. Complete variable domain (other parts from reference TRBV5-1 and TRBJ1-3): KAGVTQTPRYLIKTRGQQVTLSCSPISGHRSVSWYQQTPGQGLQFLFEYFSETQRNKGNFPGRFSGRQFSNSRSEMNVSTLELGDSALYLCASSSRSGQIGNTIYFGEGSWLTVV.

The genes are TRBV6-5 and TRBJ2-1; no clear D gene. Deletions cut 4 bases from V and 4 bases from J, with 17 bases between. This CDR3 contains 16 residues. Looked up from germline, CDR1 is MNHEY and CDR2 is SVGAGI. In DNA form, the CDR3 reads TGTGCCAGCAGTTCCCCTTTAGGATCCCATTACAATGAGCAGTTCTTC. It yields the protein CASSSPLGSHYNEQFF.

The rearrangement uses TRBV6-8 and TRBJ1-5, with D maybe TRBD1 (6 bases). CDR3 length equals 15 residues. The ends were cut back, 6 bases at V and 3 bases at J, with 15 bases in the middle. CDR1 MNHGY and CDR2 SAAAGT come from the germline V gene. CDR3: CASRRGTDANQPQHF. CDR3 DNA: TGTGCCAGCAGGAGGGGGACCGACGCCAATCAGCCCCAGCATTTT.